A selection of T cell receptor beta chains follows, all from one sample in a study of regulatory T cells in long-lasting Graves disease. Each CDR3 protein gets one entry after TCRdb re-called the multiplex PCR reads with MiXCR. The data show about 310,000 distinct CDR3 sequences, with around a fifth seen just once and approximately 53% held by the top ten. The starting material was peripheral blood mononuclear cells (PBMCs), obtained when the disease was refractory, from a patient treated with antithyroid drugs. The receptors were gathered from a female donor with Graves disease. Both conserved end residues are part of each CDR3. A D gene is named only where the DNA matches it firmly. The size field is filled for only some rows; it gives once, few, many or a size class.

CDR3aa: CASRPEGDTQYF
CDR3nt: TGTGCCAGCAGACCGGAGGGTGATACGCAGTATTTT
v_gene: TRBV7-9
j_gene: TRBJ2-3
len: 12
d_gene: NA
abundance: NA

CDR3aa: CASSFFRRSGANVLTF
CDR3nt: TGTGCCAGCAGTTTCTTTCGCCGCTCTGGGGCCAACGTCCTGACTTTC
v_gene: TRBV27
j_gene: TRBJ2-6
len: 16
d_gene: NA
abundance: NA

CDR3aa: CATSRDHYRVEQYF
CDR3nt: TGTGCCACCAGCAGAGATCACTACAGGGTGGAGCAGTATTTT
v_gene: TRBV15
j_gene: TRBJ2-3
len: 14
d_gene: NA
abundance: NA

CDR3aa: CAWSQGGTEAFF
CDR3nt: TGTGCCTGGAGTCAAGGGGGCACTGAAGCTTTCTTT
v_gene: TRBV30
j_gene: TRBJ1-1
len: 12
d_gene: NA
abundance: few

CDR3aa: CASMGQSYEQYF
CDR3nt: TGTGCCAGCATGGGACAAAGTTACGAGCAGTACTTC
v_gene: TRBV7-3
j_gene: TRBJ2-7
len: 12
d_gene: NA
abundance: many

CDR3aa: CASTREGGLFF
CDR3nt: TGTGCCAGCACTCGGGAGGGTGGGCTGTTTTTT
v_gene: TRBV6-1
j_gene: TRBJ2-2
len: 11
d_gene: TRBD2
abundance: few

CDR3aa: CASSPDRRTNEKLFF
CDR3nt: TGTGCCAGCAGCCCCGACAGGAGAACTAATGAAAAACTGTTTTTT
v_gene: TRBV7-2
j_gene: TRBJ1-4
len: 15
d_gene: NA
abundance: few

CDR3aa: CSARDRGGLREKLFF
CDR3nt: TGCAGTGCCAGGGACAGGGGGGGGCTAAGAGAAAAACTGTTTTTT
v_gene: TRBV20-1
j_gene: TRBJ1-4
len: 15
d_gene: TRBD1
abundance: few

CDR3aa: CASKKGTGETQYF
CDR3nt: TGTGCCAGCAAGAAAGGGACGGGAGAGACCCAGTACTTC
v_gene: TRBV27
j_gene: TRBJ2-5
len: 13
d_gene: NA
abundance: NA

CDR3aa: CASSLSRNIQYF
CDR3nt: TGTGCCAGCAGTTTATCACGGAACATTCAGTACTTC
v_gene: TRBV28
j_gene: TRBJ2-4
len: 12
d_gene: NA
abundance: few

CDR3aa: CSVEDMGWGDYGYTF
CDR3nt: TGCAGCGTTGAAGATATGGGATGGGGTGACTATGGCTACACCTTC
v_gene: TRBV29-1
j_gene: TRBJ1-2
len: 15
d_gene: NA
abundance: NA

CDR3aa: CASSSGTEMYQETQYF
CDR3nt: TGTGCCAGCAGCTCCGGGACAGAGATGTACCAAGAGACCCAGTACTTC
v_gene: TRBV5-5
j_gene: TRBJ2-5
len: 16
d_gene: TRBD1
abundance: NA

CDR3aa: CASSLGLAGPKGTGELFF
CDR3nt: TGTGCCAGCAGTTTGGGACTAGCGGGCCCCAAAGGCACCGGGGAGCTGTTTTTT
v_gene: TRBV5-6
j_gene: TRBJ2-2
len: 18
d_gene: TRBD2
abundance: NA

CDR3aa: CAWSQGTAGNTIYF
CDR3nt: TGTGCCTGGAGTCAGGGGACAGCTGGAAACACCATATATTTT
v_gene: TRBV30
j_gene: TRBJ1-3
len: 14
d_gene: TRBD1
abundance: few

CDR3aa: CASSSQGPQHF
CDR3nt: TGTGCCAGCAGTTCGCAAGGGCCCCAGCATTTT
v_gene: TRBV6-1
j_gene: TRBJ1-5
len: 11
d_gene: NA
abundance: NA

CDR3aa: CASSQDYAGAVDEQYF
CDR3nt: TGCGCCAGCAGCCAAGATTACGCGGGAGCTGTCGACGAGCAGTACTTC
v_gene: TRBV11-2
j_gene: TRBJ2-7
len: 16
d_gene: TRBD2
abundance: NA

CDR3aa: CASTSGGTGIYGYTF
CDR3nt: TGCGCCAGCACCTCAGGGGGGACAGGCATCTATGGCTACACCTTC
v_gene: TRBV5-1
j_gene: TRBJ1-2
len: 15
d_gene: TRBD1
abundance: few

CDR3aa: CASSTETSGRLKTQYF
CDR3nt: TGTGCCAGCAGCACCGAGACTAGCGGGAGGTTAAAGACCCAGTACTTC
v_gene: TRBV7-9
j_gene: TRBJ2-5
len: 16
d_gene: TRBD2
abundance: NA

CDR3aa: CSARDLGATYEQYF
CDR3nt: TGCAGTGCTAGAGATCTAGGAGCCACCTACGAGCAGTACTTC
v_gene: TRBV20-1
j_gene: TRBJ2-7
len: 14
d_gene: NA
abundance: many

CDR3aa: CSARDLLETQYF
CDR3nt: TGCAGTGCTAGAGATTTATTGGAGACCCAGTACTTC
v_gene: TRBV20-1
j_gene: TRBJ2-5
len: 12
d_gene: NA
abundance: many

CDR3aa: CASSLERAGWTEAFF
CDR3nt: TGTGCCAGCAGTTTAGAACGGGCGGGGTGGACTGAAGCTTTCTTT
v_gene: TRBV27
j_gene: TRBJ1-1
len: 15
d_gene: NA
abundance: NA

CDR3aa: CASNHLAADTQYF
CDR3nt: TGTGCCAGCAACCACCTAGCGGCAGATACGCAGTATTTT
v_gene: TRBV7-9
j_gene: TRBJ2-3
len: 13
d_gene: TRBD2
abundance: NA

CDR3aa: CASRRTGNNEKLFF
CDR3nt: TGTGCCAGCAGAAGGACCGGTAATAATGAAAAACTGTTTTTT
v_gene: TRBV6-1
j_gene: TRBJ1-4
len: 14
d_gene: NA
abundance: NA

CDR3aa: CSARAGRDYNSPLHF
CDR3nt: TGCAGTGCTAGAGCCGGCAGGGACTATAATTCACCCCTCCACTTT
v_gene: TRBV20-1
j_gene: TRBJ1-6
len: 15
d_gene: NA
abundance: NA